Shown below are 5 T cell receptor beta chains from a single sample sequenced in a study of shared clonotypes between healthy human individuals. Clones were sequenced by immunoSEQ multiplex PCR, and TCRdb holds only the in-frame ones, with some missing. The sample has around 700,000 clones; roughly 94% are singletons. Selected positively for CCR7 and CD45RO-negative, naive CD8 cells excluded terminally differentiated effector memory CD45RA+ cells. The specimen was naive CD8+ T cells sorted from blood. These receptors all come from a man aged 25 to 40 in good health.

The CDR3 reads CASSPGTGGETQYF. CDR3 nucleotides: TGTGCCAGCAGCCCGGGGACAGGAGGAGAGACCCAGTACTTC. The chain carries TRBV7-3 and TRBJ2-5, with 8 bases fitting TRBD1. CDR3 length: 14 amino acids. CDR1 is SGHTA and CDR2 is FQGTGA in the germline V gene. Losses at the gene ends were 5 bases for V and 4 bases for J; bases not matched to a gene: 6.

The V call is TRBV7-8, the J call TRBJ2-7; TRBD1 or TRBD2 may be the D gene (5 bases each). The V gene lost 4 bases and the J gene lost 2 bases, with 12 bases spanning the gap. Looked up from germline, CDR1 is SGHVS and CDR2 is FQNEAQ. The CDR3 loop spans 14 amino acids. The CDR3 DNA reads TGTGCCAGCAGCTCCCCGGGACCGGCCTACGAGCAGTACTTC. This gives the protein CASSSPGPAYEQYF.

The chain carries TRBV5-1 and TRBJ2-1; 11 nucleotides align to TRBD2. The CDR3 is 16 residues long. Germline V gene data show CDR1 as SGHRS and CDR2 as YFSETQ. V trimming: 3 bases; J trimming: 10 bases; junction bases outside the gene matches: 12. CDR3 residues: CASSYGLAGLAGEQFF. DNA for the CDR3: TGCGCCAGCAGCTACGGACTAGCGGGCTTAGCAGGGGAGCAGTTCTTC.

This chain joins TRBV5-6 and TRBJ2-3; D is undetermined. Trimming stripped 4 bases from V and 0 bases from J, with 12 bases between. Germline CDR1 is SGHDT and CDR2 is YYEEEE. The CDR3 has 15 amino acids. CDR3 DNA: TGTGCCAGCAGCCCAATCGCGGACAGCACAGATACGCAGTATTTT. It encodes CASSPIADSTDTQYF.

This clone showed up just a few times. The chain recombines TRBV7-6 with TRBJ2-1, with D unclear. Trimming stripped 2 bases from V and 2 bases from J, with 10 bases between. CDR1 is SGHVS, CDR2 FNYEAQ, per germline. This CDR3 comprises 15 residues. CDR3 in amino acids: CASSLLGNPYNEQFF. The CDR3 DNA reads TGTGCCAGCAGCTTATTGGGGAACCCCTACAATGAGCAGTTCTTC.